This T cell receptor (beta chain) is drawn from a study of blood T cell repertoires in COVID-19 (TCRdb year 2020). Some background on the complete study: Samples from collaborators originated in the United States, Italy and Spain and spanned both the acute and convalescent phases of COVID-19. The prospective study material was composed of cDNA or gDNA derived from T cells, B-cell-depleted T cells, or PBMCs. The dataset comprised deeply sampled blood TCRbeta repertoires from subjects exposed to, actively infected with, or recovered from COVID-19. The repertoires were made available in a free public database intended to serve as a resource for research on the immune response to SARS-CoV-2. The samples were drawn from the first 160 participants of the ongoing ImmuneRACE study and from 1,254 subjects provided by 6 global collaborators. A de-identified subject ID, COVID-19 status, age in years and sex were almost always included in the sample metadata. Where HLA class I and class II types were available, the types were taken from metadata supplied by the sample provider, not from assay-based typing. What the research found in general, with its limitations: How much clinical and demographic metadata was included differed by source and by participant, and the metadata was provided uncurated.

The immunoSEQ Assay, a bias-controlled multiplex PCR, was used to amplify TCRbeta CDR3 regions from genomic DNA. From the authors' description of their analysis: The number of nucleated cells in each sample was estimated by amplification of reference gene primers within the assay. To quantify the absolute abundance of each unique TCRbeta CDR3 rearrangement, sequence reads were collapsed and filtered. For each sample, productive Simpson clonality was calculated by taking the square root of Simpson's diversity index across productive rearrangements. As stored in TCRdb, this immuneACCESS dataset retains in-frame rearrangements with V and J assigned. A fraction of the clones does not appear; measured against another copy, unresolved V genes explain less than half of the discrepancy, and the remainder lacks a known reason. Clonal size and the V and J genes are those of that table, whereas D and trimming came from the DNA. For this sample the table gives approximately 200,000 clones, of which approximately 80% were detected only once. Together, the top ten hold around 9.3% of the sample.

The collaborating institutions used their own protocols to collect whole blood in K2EDTA tubes. For TCRbeta analysis, collaborators shipped samples in one of three forms: frozen whole blood, isolated PBMCs, or DNA extracted from either of those sample types. As for this clone: It lacks a known antigen. Qualities for individual bases were not recorded, and no much larger clone is one base off.

The receptor comes from an elderly woman with acute or convalescent COVID-19. What was sequenced was peripheral blood.

CDR3 loop: CARSSKTGIQETQYF. Here is the DNA: TGTGCCAGAAGCTCTAAGACAGGGATACAAGAGACCCAGTACTTC. The receptor chain draws on TRBV7-5 and TRBJ2-5; no check of the table's D call, TRBD1, against the DNA was made. TRBV7-5 is labeled a pseudogene. The CDR3 sequence holds 15 residues, the cysteine and phenylalanine included. Only the CDR3 DNA stays, 45 bases, in frame from base 1.